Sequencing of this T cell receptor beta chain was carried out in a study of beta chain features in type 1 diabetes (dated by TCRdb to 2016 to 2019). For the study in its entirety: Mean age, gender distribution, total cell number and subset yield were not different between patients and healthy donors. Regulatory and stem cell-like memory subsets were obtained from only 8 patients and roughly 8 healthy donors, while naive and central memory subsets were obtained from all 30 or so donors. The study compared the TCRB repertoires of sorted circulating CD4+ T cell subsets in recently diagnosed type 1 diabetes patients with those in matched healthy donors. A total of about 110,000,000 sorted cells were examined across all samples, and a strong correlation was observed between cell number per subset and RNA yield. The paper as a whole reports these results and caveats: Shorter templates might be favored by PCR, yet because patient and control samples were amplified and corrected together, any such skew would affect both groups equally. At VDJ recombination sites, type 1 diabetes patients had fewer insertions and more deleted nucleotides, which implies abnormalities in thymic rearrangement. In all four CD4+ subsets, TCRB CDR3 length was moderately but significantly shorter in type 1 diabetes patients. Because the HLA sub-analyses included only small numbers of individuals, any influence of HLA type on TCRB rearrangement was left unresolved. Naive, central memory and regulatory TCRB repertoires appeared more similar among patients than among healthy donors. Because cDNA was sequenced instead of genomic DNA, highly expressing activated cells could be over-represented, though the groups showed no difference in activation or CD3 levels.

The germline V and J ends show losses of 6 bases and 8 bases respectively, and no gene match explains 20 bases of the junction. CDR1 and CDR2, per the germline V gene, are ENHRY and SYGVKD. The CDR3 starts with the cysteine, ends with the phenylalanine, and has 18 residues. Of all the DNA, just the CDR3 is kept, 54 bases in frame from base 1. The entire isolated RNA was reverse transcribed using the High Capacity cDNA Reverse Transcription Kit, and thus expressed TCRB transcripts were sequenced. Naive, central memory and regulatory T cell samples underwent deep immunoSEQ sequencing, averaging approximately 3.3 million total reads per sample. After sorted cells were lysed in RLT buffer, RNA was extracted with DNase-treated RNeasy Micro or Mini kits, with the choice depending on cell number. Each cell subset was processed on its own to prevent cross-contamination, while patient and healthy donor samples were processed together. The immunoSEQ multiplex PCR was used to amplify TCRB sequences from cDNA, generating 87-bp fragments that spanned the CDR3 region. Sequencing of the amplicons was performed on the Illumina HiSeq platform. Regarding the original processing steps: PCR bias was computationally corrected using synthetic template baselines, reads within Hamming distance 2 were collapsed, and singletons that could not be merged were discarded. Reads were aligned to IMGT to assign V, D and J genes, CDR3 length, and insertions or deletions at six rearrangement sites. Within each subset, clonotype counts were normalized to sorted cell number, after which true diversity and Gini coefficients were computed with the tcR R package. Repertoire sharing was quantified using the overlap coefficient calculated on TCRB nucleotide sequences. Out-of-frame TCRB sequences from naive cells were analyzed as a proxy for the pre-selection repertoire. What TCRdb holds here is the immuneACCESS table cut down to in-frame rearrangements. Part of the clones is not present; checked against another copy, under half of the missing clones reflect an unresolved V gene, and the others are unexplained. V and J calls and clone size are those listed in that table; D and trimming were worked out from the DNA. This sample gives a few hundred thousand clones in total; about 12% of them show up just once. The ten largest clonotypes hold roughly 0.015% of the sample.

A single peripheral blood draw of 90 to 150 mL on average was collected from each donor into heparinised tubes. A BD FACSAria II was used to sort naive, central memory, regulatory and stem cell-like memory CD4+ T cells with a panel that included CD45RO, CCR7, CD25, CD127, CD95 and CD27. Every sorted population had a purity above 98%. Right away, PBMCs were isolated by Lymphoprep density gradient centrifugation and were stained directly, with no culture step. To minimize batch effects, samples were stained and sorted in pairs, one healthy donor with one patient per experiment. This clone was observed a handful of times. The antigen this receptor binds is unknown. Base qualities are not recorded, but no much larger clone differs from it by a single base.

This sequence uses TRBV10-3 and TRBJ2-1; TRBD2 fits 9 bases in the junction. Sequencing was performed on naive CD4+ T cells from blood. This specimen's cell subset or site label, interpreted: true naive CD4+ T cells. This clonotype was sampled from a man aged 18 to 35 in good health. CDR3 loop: CAIRSSAGGFGNGDEQFF. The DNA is TGTGCCATCAGGAGTTCTGCGGGAGGGTTCGGCAATGGGGATGAGCAGTTCTTC.